These T cell receptor beta chains were read from a single sample in a study of cytomegalovirus exposure and HLA in healthy donors. The assay was immunoSEQ multiplex PCR, and TCRdb's table has in-frame clones only and misses some. The data hold about 130,000 clones, with 65% to 85% observed a single time. Material for sequencing was PBMCs. These receptors originate from a man between 18 and 29 years old in good health and CMV-seropositive. CDR3s include the opening cysteine and the closing phenylalanine or tryptophan. D genes are given only for firm matches. Not every row has a clone size; where given, it reads once, few, many or a size class.

size	V	D	J	DNA	CDR3
few	TRBV7-6	NA	TRBJ1-2	TGTGCCAGCAGCTCTGGGGGCGTGCGGGGCTACACCTTC	CASSSGGVRGYTF
NA	TRBV19	TRBD1	TRBJ1-2	TGTGCCAGTAGTCCGCGGGACAGTGATGGCTACACCTTC	CASSPRDSDGYTF
few	TRBV30	NA	TRBJ2-7	TGTGCCTGGAGGCACGTGGCGGGACGGTACGAGCAGTACTTC	CAWRHVAGRYEQYF
NA	TRBV6-4	NA	TRBJ2-2	TGTGCCAGCAGTGACTTGGGTTCGGGAGACAGTGCGAACACCGGGGAGCTGTTTTTT	CASSDLGSGDSANTGELFF
NA	TRBV7-2	TRBD2	TRBJ2-5	TGTGCCAGCAGCTTAGTGATGGGCGGGGGTGGGGAGACCCAGTACTTC	CASSLVMGGGGETQYF
NA	TRBV18	TRBD2	TRBJ2-3	TGTGCCAGCTCACCACCGAATGGACTAGCGGGGGTTGATACGCAGTATTTT	CASSPPNGLAGVDTQYF
NA	TRBV30	TRBD1	TRBJ2-3	TGTGCCTGGAGCCCAGGGGGATTAGATACGCAGTATTTT	CAWSPGGLDTQYF
NA	TRBV7-2	NA	TRBJ2-1	TGTGCCAGCAGCTTAGCGCAGCTAGAGGTTGGAGAGCAGTTCTTC	CASSLAQLEVGEQFF
NA	TRBV2	TRBD1	TRBJ2-7	TGTGCCAGCATGAGAAGTACCGGGACAGGGGAACCCTCCTACGAGCAGTACTTC	CASMRSTGTGEPSYEQYF
NA	TRBV10-3	TRBD1	TRBJ2-7	TGTGCCATCAGGCAGGGGGCGGCCTACGAGCAGTACTTC	CAIRQGAAYEQYF